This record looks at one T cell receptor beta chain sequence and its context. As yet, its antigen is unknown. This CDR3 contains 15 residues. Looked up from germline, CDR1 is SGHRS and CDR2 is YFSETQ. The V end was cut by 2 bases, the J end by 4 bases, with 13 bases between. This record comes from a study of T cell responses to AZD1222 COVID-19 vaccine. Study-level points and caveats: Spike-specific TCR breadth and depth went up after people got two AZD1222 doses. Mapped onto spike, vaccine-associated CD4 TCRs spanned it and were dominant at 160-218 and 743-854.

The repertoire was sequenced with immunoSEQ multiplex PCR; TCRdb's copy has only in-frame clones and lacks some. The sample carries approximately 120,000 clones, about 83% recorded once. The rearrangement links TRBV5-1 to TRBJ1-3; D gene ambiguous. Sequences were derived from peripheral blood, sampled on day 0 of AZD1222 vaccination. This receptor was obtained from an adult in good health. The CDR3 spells CASSFEPGTGNTIYF. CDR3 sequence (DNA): TGCGCCAGCAGCTTTGAGCCGGGAACCGGAAACACCATATATTTT. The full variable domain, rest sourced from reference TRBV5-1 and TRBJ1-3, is KAGVTQTPRYLIKTRGQQVTLSCSPISGHRSVSWYQQTPGQGLQFLFEYFSETQRNKGNFPGRFSGRQFSNSRSEMNVSTLELGDSALYLCASSFEPGTGNTIYFGEGSWLTVV.